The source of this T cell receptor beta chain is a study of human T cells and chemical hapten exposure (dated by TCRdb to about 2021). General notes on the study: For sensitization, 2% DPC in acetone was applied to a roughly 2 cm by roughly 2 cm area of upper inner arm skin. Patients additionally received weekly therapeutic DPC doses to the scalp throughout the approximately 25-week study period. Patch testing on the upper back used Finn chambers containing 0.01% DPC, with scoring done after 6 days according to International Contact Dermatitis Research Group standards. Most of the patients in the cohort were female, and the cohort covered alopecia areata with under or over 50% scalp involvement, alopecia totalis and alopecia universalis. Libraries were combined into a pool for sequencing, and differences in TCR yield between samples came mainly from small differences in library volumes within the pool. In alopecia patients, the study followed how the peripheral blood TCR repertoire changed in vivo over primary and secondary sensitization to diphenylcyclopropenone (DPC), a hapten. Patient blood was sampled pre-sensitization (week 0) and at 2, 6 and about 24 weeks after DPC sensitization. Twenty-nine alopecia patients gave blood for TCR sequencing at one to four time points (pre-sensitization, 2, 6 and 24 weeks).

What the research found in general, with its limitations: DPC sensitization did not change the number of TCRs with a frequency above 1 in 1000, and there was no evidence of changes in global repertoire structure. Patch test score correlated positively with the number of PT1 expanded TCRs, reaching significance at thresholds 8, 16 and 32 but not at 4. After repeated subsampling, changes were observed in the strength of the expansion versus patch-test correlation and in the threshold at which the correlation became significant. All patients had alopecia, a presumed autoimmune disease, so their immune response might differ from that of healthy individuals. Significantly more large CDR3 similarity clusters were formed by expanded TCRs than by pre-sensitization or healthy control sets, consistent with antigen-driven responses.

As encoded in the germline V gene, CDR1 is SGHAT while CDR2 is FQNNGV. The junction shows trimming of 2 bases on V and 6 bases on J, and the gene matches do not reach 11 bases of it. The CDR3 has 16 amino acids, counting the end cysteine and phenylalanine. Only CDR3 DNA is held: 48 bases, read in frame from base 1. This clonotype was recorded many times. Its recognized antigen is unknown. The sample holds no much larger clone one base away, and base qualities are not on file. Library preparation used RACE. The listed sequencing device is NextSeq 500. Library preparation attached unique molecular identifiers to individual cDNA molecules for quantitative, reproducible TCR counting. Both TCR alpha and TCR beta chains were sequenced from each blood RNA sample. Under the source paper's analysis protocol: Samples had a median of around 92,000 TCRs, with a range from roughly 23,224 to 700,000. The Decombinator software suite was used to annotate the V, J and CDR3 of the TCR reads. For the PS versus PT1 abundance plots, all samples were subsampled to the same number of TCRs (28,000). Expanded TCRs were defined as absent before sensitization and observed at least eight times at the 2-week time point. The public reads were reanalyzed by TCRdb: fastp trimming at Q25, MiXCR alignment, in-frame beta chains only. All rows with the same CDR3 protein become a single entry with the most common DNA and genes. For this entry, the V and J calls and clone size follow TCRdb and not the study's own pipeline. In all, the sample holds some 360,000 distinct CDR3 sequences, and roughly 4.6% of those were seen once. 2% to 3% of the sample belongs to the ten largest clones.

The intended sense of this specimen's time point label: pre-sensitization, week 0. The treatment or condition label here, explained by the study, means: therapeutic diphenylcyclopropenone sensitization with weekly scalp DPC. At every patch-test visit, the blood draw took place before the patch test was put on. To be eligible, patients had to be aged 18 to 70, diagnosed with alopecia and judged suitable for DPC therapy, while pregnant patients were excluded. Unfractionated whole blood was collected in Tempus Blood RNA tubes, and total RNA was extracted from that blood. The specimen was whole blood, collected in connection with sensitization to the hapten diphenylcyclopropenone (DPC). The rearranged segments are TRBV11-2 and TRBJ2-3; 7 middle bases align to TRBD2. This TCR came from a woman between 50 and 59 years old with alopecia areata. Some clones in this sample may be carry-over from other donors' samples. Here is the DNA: TGTGCCAGCAGCTTAAAGGCGGGGGTGTCATCCGATACGCAGTATTTT. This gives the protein CASSLKAGVSSDTQYF.